This entry concerns a single T cell receptor beta chain. Its antigen remains unknown. Profiled with immunoSEQ multiplex PCR; TCRdb holds only in-frame clones, not every one. This table holds around 550,000 clones, 96% found once. This sample is part of a study of shared clonotypes between healthy human individuals. For the study at large: The plates for each donor numbered three CD4 naive, three CD4 memory, two CD8 naive and one CD8 memory. Overall study results and limits: Some clonotypes were shared by all four sorted-subset donors, while others were not shared. The non-shared ones had lower generation probabilities than the shared ones.

This CDR3 has 14 residues. Germline assignment: CDR1 SEHNR and CDR2 FQNEAQ (reference sequence). After removal of 8 bases from V and 2 bases from J, the junction contained 7 bases not matched to a gene. The rearrangement joins TRBV7-9 to TRBJ2-5; 8 bases are a match to TRBD1. The origin of this receptor is a woman in her 30s in good health. The sequenced material came from naive CD4+ T cells sorted from blood. Subset indicated: CD45RA+ positively selected. The CDR3 region has the DNA TGTGCCAGCGGTGGTTACAGGGGGCAAGAGACCCAGTACTTC. Encoded protein: CASGGYRGQETQYF.